This T cell receptor (beta chain) appears in the sequencing data of a study of neurological immune-mediated disorders. Unsorted libraries were generated from 2 million PBMCs held at -80 degrees C. Notes on the study in general: The study phylogenetically grouped the repertoires of 18 of 34 multiple sclerosis patients into one related-CDR3 cluster, a possible signature. While HTLV-1-associated myelopathy showed the greatest TCR clonal expansion, multiple sclerosis showed the least, falling below healthy controls.

5'RACE with 10-nucleotide random UMIs generated the cDNA. TCRdb processed the 5' RACE reads anew with MiXCR; each CDR3 protein has one entry. The sample lists 110,000 or so distinct CDR3 sequences, roughly 3.2% occurring once. This clonotype was seen ten or more times. Its antigen is unidentified. Sequences were obtained from PBMCs. The TCR sequence derives from a woman in her twenties or thirties with multiple sclerosis.

CDR3 bases: TGTGCCAGCAGCTTAAACTACTACAATGAGCAGTTCTTC. Protein sequence: CASSLNYYNEQFF. The V call is TRBV7-2, the J call TRBJ2-1, with D uncertain. CDR3 length equals 13 residues. The germline V gene has CDR1 SGHTA and CDR2 FQGNSA. The ends were cut back, 2 bases at V and 3 bases at J, with 5 bases in the middle.